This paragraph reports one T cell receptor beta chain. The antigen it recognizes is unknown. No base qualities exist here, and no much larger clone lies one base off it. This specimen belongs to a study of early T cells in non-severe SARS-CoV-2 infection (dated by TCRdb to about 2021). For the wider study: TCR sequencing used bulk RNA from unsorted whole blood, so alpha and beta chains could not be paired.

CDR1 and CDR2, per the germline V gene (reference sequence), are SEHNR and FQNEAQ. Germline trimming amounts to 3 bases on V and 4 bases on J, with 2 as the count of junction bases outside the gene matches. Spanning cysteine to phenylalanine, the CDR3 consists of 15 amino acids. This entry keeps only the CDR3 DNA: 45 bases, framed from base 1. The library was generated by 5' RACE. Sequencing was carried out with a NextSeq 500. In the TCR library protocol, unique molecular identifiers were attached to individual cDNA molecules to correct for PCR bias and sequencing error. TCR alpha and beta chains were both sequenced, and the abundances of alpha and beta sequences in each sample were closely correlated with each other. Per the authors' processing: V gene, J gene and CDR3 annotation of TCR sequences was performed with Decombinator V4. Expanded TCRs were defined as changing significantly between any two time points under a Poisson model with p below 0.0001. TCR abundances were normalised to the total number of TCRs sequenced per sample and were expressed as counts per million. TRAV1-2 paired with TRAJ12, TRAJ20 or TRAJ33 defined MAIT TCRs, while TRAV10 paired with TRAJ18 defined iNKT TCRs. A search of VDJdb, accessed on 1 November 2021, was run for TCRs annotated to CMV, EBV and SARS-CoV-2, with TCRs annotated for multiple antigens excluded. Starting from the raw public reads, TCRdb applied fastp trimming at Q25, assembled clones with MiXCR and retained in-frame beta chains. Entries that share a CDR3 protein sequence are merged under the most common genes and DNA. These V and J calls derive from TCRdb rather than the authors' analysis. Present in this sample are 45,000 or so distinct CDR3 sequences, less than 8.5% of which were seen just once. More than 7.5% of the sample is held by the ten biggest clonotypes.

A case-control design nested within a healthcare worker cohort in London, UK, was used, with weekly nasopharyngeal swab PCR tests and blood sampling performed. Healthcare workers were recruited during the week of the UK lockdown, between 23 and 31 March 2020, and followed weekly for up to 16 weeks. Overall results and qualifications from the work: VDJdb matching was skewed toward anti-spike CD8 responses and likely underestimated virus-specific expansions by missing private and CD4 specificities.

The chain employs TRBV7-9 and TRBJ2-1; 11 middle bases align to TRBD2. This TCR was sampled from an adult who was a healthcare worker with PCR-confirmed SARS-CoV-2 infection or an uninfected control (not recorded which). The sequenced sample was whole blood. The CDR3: CASSFTSGGYNEQFF. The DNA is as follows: TGTGCCAGCAGCTTTACTAGCGGGGGTTACAATGAGCAGTTCTTC.